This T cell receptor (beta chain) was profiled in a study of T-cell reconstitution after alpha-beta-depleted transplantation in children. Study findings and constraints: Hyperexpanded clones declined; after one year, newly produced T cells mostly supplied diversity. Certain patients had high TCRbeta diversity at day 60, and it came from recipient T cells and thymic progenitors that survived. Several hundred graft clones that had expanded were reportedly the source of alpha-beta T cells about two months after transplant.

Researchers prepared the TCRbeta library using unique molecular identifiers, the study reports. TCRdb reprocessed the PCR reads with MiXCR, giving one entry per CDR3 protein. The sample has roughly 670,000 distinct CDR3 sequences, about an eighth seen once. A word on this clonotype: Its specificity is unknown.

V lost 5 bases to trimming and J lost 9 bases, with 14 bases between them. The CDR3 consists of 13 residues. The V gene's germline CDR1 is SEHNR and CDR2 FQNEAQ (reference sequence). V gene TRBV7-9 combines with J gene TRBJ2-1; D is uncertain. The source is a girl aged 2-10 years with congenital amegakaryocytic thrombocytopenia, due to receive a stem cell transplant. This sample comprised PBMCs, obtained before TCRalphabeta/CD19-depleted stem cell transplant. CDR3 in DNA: TGTGCCAGCAGCCTGTTGAGCTTGGGTGAGCAGTTCTTC. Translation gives CASSLLSLGEQFF.